This TCR beta chain was identified in a study of tumor-infiltrating lymphocytes in oesophageal squamous cell carcinoma. The CDR3 consists of 15 residues. TCRdb re-analysed the PCR reads in MiXCR, keeping a single row per CDR3 protein. The sample lists about 15,000 distinct CDR3 sequences, around 50% occurring once. The TCR was taken from a male donor with esophageal squamous cell carcinoma. The chain is built from TRBV12-3 or TRBV12-4 and TRBJ2-5; D remains unclear. TRBJ2-1 explains the end of the DNA better; the J call may be wrong. Specimen: blood. CDR3 coding DNA: TGTGCCAGCAGTTTACGAGTTGGGGAACACAATGAGCAGTTCTTC. Amino acid sequence: CASSLRVGEHNEQFF.